This TCR beta chain was observed in a study of T cells in Graves' hyperthyroidism and ophthalmopathy. Patients counted as stable if ophthalmopathy did not develop within 18 months. The CDR3 spans 15 residues. CDR1 and CDR2 (germline): SGHDT, YYEEEE. V lost 4 bases to trimming and J lost 6 bases, with 20 bases between them. TCR beta CDR3 regions were amplified from RNA. The HTBI set primed first-round TCR CDR3 RT-PCR. TCRdb re-analysed the multiplex PCR reads in MiXCR, keeping a single row per CDR3 protein. The table shows about 560,000 distinct CDR3 sequences, with approximately 44% occurring only once.

J is TRBJ2-7 and V is TRBV5-6; D is perhaps TRBD2 (6 bases). This clonotype was sampled from a woman aged 18-29 years with Graves' hyperthyroidism. The sequenced material came from peripheral blood or thyroid tissue (not recorded which). The CDR3 loop reads CASSPHGGQGSEQYF. CDR3 nucleotide sequence: TGTGCCAGCAGCCCCCATGGAGGGCAAGGATCCGAGCAGTACTTC.